The 29 T cell receptor beta chains reported below all come from one sample, sequenced in a study of blood T cell repertoires in COVID-19. Using immunoSEQ multiplex PCR, the repertoire was profiled, and TCRdb retains in-frame clones only, with some absent. The table records over 85,000 clones, approximately 86% of them present only once. Sequenced: peripheral blood. These receptors originate from a woman of 80 years or more with acute or convalescent COVID-19.

The CDR3 region is CASRLGGGYGYTF. The CDR3 DNA follows: TGTGCCAGCAGGCTCGGGGGAGGGTATGGCTACACCTTC. This rearrangement joins TRBV6-5 to TRBJ1-2, with D perhaps TRBD1 (5 bases). The germline V gene has CDR1 MNHEY and CDR2 SVGAGI. The CDR3 covers 13 residues. V dropped 6 bases and J dropped 5 bases, with 13 bases sitting between them.

This clone has only one observation. This chain links TRBV23-1 with TRBJ2-5, with 8 bases fitting TRBD1. TRBV23-1 is marked as an open reading frame, function uncertain. The CDR3 has 17 amino acids. The V gene end was trimmed by 0 bases and the J gene end by 0 bases; junction bases not matched to a gene: 6. CDR3 amino acids: CASSQSPAGGHQETQYF. As DNA, the CDR3 is TGCGCCAGCAGTCAATCCCCGGCAGGGGGCCACCAAGAGACCCAGTACTTC.

This clone occurred once. This sequence joins TRBV3-1 (or the pseudogene TRBV3-2) and TRBJ2-2; a possible D gene is TRBD1 (6 bases). CDR3 length: 16 amino acids. Germline values: CDR1 LGHDT, CDR2 YNNKEL (reference sequence). The germline V and J ends were trimmed by 3 bases and 4 bases, with 15 bases remaining between them. In nucleotides, the CDR3 is TGTGCCAGCAGCCAGGCCGGGACAAAGAGCACCGGGGAGCTGTTTTTT. Its translation is CASSQAGTKSTGELFF.

The chain combines TRBV19 with TRBJ1-1; D unclear. V lost 5 bases and J lost 2, with 12 bases in between. From germline, CDR1 is LNHDA and CDR2 SQIVND (reference sequence). The CDR3 extends over 14 amino acids. CDR3 coding DNA: TGTGCCAGTAGTGGGCTGGGCTTAAACACTGAAGCTTTCTTT. Translated, it gives CASSGLGLNTEAFF.

The chain uses TRBV5-4 and TRBJ1-1, with 8 bases lining up with TRBD1. Germline lookup yields CDR1 SGHNT and CDR2 YYREEE (reference sequence). CDR3 length: 16 amino acids. The V and J ends lost 2 bases and 0 bases, in that order; junction bases with no gene match: 6. The CDR3 is CASSLRQGFMNTEAFF. DNA for the CDR3: TGTGCCAGCAGCTTAAGACAGGGGTTTATGAACACTGAAGCTTTCTTT. Full variable domain (outside the CDR3, taken from reference TRBV5-4 and TRBJ1-1): ETGVTQSPTHLIKTRGQQVTLRCSSQSGHNTVSWYQQALGQGPQFIFQYYREEENGRGNFPPRFSGLQFPNYSSELNVNALELDDSALYLCASSLRQGFMNTEAFFGQGTRLTVV.

This clone was seen only once. This chain links TRBV9 with TRBJ2-3; D is ambiguous. Trimming stripped 1 base from V and 6 bases from J, with 9 bases between. The length of the CDR3 is 13 residues. Per germline, CDR1 SGDLS and CDR2 YYNGEE. The CDR3 nucleotides are TGTGCCAGCAGCGTATCTCGGTTGGATACGCAGTATTTT. It yields the protein CASSVSRLDTQYF.

The V gene is TRBV10-3, the J gene TRBJ2-5; D is possibly TRBD2 (6 bases). V dropped 0 bases and J dropped 1 base, with 12 bases sitting between them. The germline gives CDR1 ENHRY, CDR2 SYGVKD. The CDR3 loop spans 16 amino acids. In DNA form, the CDR3 reads TGTGCCATCAGTGAGTCTGATACTAGCAGCCAAGAGACCCAGTACTTC. This translates into CAISESDTSSQETQYF.

The chain carries TRBV5-6 and TRBJ2-7; TRBD1 matches at 11 bases. The V segment lost 0 bases and the J segment 6 bases; nucleotides outside the gene matches: 11. The CDR3 spans 17 residues. CDR1 is SGHDT and CDR2 is YYEEEE in the germline V gene. DNA for the CDR3: TGTGCCAGCAGCTTGGACGGGACAGGGGGACCGTACGGCGAGCAGTACTTC. It specifies CASSLDGTGGPYGEQYF.

This chain joins TRBV6-6 and TRBJ2-2, with TRBD1 matching 10 bases. V lost 5 bases, J lost 7 bases, and 4 bases stayed unmatched. CDR3 size: 14 residues. Looked up from germline, CDR1 is MNHNY and CDR2 is SVGAGI (reference sequence). In DNA, the CDR3 is TGTGCCAGCAGTATGACAGGGGGCAACGGGGAGCTGTTTTTT. Its translation is CASSMTGGNGELFF.

V gene TRBV9 combines with J gene TRBJ2-2; TRBD2 matches at 9 bases. Germline V gene data show CDR1 as SGDLS and CDR2 as YYNGEE. The CDR3 totals 17 residues. J lost 3 bases, V lost 0 bases, and 6 bases had no gene match. CDR3 amino acids: CASSVVLAGEHTGELFF. The CDR3 DNA follows: TGTGCCAGCAGCGTAGTATTAGCGGGGGAGCACACCGGGGAGCTGTTTTTT.

The genes are TRBV15 and TRBJ1-5; D is possibly TRBD1 (5 bases). Germline V CDR1 and CDR2: LNHNV, YYDKDF (reference sequence). This CDR3 comprises 13 residues. V shed 1 base and J shed 6 bases, with 7 bases lying between them. The CDR3 DNA follows: TGTGCCACCAGCAGAGTCGGGGGTCAGCCCCAGCATTTT. Its protein is CATSRVGGQPQHF. The full variable domain, rest sourced from reference TRBV15 and TRBJ1-5, is DAMVIQNPRYQVTQFGKPVTLSCSQTLNHNVMYWYQQKSSQAPKLLFHYYDKDFNNEADTPDNFQSRRPNTSFCFLDIRSPGLGDTAMYLCATSRVGGQPQHFGDGTRLSIL.

This clone has more than one count but fewer than ten. V gene TRBV9 combines with J gene TRBJ1-1; D is unclear. Trimming cost V 0 bases and J 2 bases, with 5 bases left between them. The CDR3 runs 13 residues. Germline-derived CDR1 and CDR2 are SGDLS and YYNGEE. CDR3 DNA: TGTGCCAGCAGCGTAGCCCTTAACACTGAAGCTTTCTTT. This sequence encodes CASSVALNTEAFF.

The chain employs TRBV7-6 and TRBJ1-3; 9 positions match TRBD1. The CDR3 extends over 18 amino acids. The trim removed 5 bases at V and 0 bases at J, leaving 11 bases unmatched. Germline V CDR1 and CDR2: SGHVS, FNYEAQ. The CDR3 is CASSPGGQGKSSGNTIYF. CDR3 nucleotides: TGTGCCAGCAGCCCAGGGGGACAGGGAAAGAGCTCTGGAAACACCATATATTTT.

This clone was picked up one time. The chain employs TRBV27 and TRBJ1-5; TRBD1 matches 7 bases. The germline V gene encodes CDR1 MNHEY and CDR2 SMNVEV (reference sequence). V was clipped by 8 bases and J by 0 bases; unmatched bases: 13. The CDR3 sequence is 17 residues long. The CDR3 protein is CASRAFGTVYSNQPQHF. CDR3 DNA: TGTGCCAGCCGCGCATTCGGGACAGTTTATAGCAATCAGCCCCAGCATTTT.

This clone has only one observation. The chain carries TRBV10-3 and TRBJ2-2, with 8 bases matching TRBD2. V lost 4 bases to trimming and J lost 6 bases; unmatched junction nucleotides: 7. This CDR3 is 15 amino acids long. Germline V gene lookup returns CDR1 ENHRY and CDR2 SYGVKD. CDR3 DNA: TGTGCCATCAGTGTGGGGACTAGAGATGCCGGGGAGCTGTTTTTT. Residues: CAISVGTRDAGELFF.

The rearrangement uses TRBV24-1 and TRBJ2-2, with 8 bases identical to TRBD1. Germline loops: CDR1 KGHDR, CDR2 SFDVKD. The CDR3 runs 16 residues. The ends lost 3 bases at V and 5 bases at J; junction bases unmatched: 7. CDR3 residues: CATSDRDRGGTGELFF. CDR3 nucleotides: TGTGCCACCAGTGATCGTGACAGGGGAGGAACCGGGGAGCTGTTTTTT.

The chain couples TRBV5-1 to TRBJ1-6, with 10 bases aligning to TRBD1. The CDR3 contains 16 residues. Germline V gene lookup returns CDR1 SGHRS and CDR2 YFSETQ. The V and J ends lost 0 bases and 7 bases, in that order; junction bases with no gene match: 4. The CDR3 nucleotides read TGCGCCAGCAGCTTGGGGGACAGGGGTGGAAATTCACCCCTCCACTTT. Amino acids: CASSLGDRGGNSPLHF. The full variable domain, rest sourced from reference TRBV5-1 and TRBJ1-6, is KAGVTQTPRYLIKTRGQQVTLSCSPISGHRSVSWYQQTPGQGLQFLFEYFSETQRNKGNFPGRFSGRQFSNSRSEMNVSTLELGDSALYLCASSLGDRGGNSPLHFGNGTRLTVT.

The genes are TRBV5-1 and TRBJ2-2; TRBD1 matches 7 bases. J was trimmed by 0 bases and V by 4 bases; bases with no gene match: 6. The CDR3 has 16 amino acids. CDR1 and CDR2 from the germline V gene are SGHRS and YFSETQ. The CDR3 is CASSPRDSSNTGELFF. CDR3 DNA sequence: TGCGCCAGCAGCCCCCGGGACAGTTCGAACACCGGGGAGCTGTTTTTT.

The chain is built from TRBV6-5 and TRBJ1-6, with D perhaps matching TRBD1 (5 bases). The CDR3 totals 15 residues. From germline, CDR1 is MNHEY and CDR2 SVGAGI. Trimming cost V 4 bases and J 6 bases, with 13 bases left between them. In DNA, the CDR3 is TGTGCCAGCAGTTGGGGCAGGCTGATTAATTCACCCCTCCACTTT. Its protein is CASSWGRLINSPLHF.

The rearrangement links TRBV11-2 to TRBJ2-5; the D gene is possibly TRBD1 (6 bases). The CDR3 has 15 residues. CDR1 and CDR2 (germline): SGHAT, FQNNGV. The V gene lost 5 bases and the J gene lost 4 bases, with 17 bases spanning the gap. The CDR3 DNA reads as TGTGCCAGCAGCCCCGACTCCAGGGGACGAGAGACCCAGTACTTC. It yields the protein CASSPDSRGRETQYF.

The genes are TRBV20-1 and TRBJ1-5, with 8 positions matching TRBD1. Germline V lookup: CDR1 DFQATT, CDR2 SNEGSKA (reference sequence). CDR3 length: 14 amino acids. Trimming removed 3 bases from V and 6 bases from J; junction bases left unmatched: 7. The DNA of the CDR3 is TGCAGTGCTAGTGTGGGCAGGGGGCCTCAGCCCCAGCATTTT. Amino acids: CSASVGRGPQPQHF.

This clone was observed once. V gene TRBV12-3 or TRBV12-4 combines with J gene TRBJ1-1; D is possibly TRBD1 (5 bases). The CDR3 is 11 residues long. With 7 bases removed from V and 6 bases from J, the gap between germline ends came to 9 bases. The CDR3: CASKGRAEAFF. CDR3 in DNA: TGTGCCAGCAAGGGCAGGGCTGAAGCTTTCTTT.

V and J are TRBV12-3 or TRBV12-4 and TRBJ2-3; no definite D call. The CDR3 sequence is 12 residues long. V dropped 4 bases and J dropped 3 bases, with 5 bases sitting between them. The CDR3 is CASSSNTDTQYF. The CDR3 region has the DNA TGTGCCAGCAGTTCAAATACAGATACGCAGTATTTT.

The chain links TRBV5-6 to TRBJ1-6; D remains unclear. The germline gives CDR1 SGHDT, CDR2 YYEEEE. V lost 3 bases to trimming and J lost 9 bases, with 10 bases between them. The CDR3 is 13 residues long. This CDR3 reads CASSSVGSSPLHF. In DNA, the CDR3 is TGTGCCAGCAGCTCCGTTGGCAGTTCACCCCTCCACTTT.

The rearrangement joins TRBV29-1 to TRBJ2-1, with 12 bases aligning to TRBD2. The germline V gene has CDR1 SQVTM and CDR2 ANQGSEA. This CDR3 comprises 14 residues. J gave up 7 bases and V 5 bases, and 6 bases lay outside the gene matches. The CDR3 nucleotides are TGCAGCGTTAGAAAAGGGACTAGCGGGAATGAGCAGTTCTTC. This sequence encodes CSVRKGTSGNEQFF.

This sequence joins TRBV5-1 and TRBJ1-2; 9 nucleotides line up with TRBD1. The CDR3 is made up of 14 amino acids. V lost 4 bases and J lost 4; bases outside the gene matches: 5. Germline CDR1 reads SGHRS; CDR2 reads YFSETQ. The CDR3 protein is CASSLGTGIYGYTF. In nucleotides, the CDR3 is TGCGCCAGCAGCCTCGGGACAGGGATCTATGGCTACACCTTC.

The chain joins TRBV5-1 to TRBJ2-3, with D uncertain. Germline CDR1 reads SGHRS; CDR2 reads YFSETQ. V gave up 0 bases and J gave up 0 bases, with 11 bases separating them. The CDR3 runs 16 residues. The CDR3 bases are TGCGCCAGCAGCTTGGATGGCGGCGGTAGCACAGATACGCAGTATTTT. The encoded protein is CASSLDGGGSTDTQYF.

Only a few counts were recorded for this clone. V gene TRBV5-1 combines with J gene TRBJ2-2, with TRBD2 matching 9 bases. The CDR3 runs to 17 residues. The germline CDR1 and CDR2 sequences are SGHRS and YFSETQ. Trimming at V came to 1 base and at J to 3 bases, leaving 7 bases not matched to a gene. CDR3 region: CASSLRGAGGHTGELFF. The CDR3 DNA follows: TGCGCCAGCAGCTTGAGGGGAGCGGGGGGCCACACCGGGGAGCTGTTTTTT.

V and J are TRBV28 and TRBJ1-2, with 7 bases lining up with TRBD1. CDR1 is MDHEN, CDR2 SYDVKM, per germline. J was trimmed by 8 bases and V by 6 bases; bases with no gene match: 12. The CDR3 consists of 14 residues. The CDR3 DNA sequence: TGTGCCAGCAGCCCCGGACAGGCCCGATCCGGCTACACCTTC. This encodes CASSPGQARSGYTF.